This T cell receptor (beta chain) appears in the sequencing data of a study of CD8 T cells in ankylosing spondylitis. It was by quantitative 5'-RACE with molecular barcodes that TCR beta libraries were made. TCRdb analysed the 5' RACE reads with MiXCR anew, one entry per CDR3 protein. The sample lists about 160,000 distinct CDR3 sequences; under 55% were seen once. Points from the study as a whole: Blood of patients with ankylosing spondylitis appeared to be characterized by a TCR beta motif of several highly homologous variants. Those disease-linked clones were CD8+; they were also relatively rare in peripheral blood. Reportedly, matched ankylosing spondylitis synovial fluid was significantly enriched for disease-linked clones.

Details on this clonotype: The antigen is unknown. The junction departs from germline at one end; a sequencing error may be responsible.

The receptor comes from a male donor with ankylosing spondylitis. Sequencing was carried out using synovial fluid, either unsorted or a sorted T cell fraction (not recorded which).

In DNA form, the CDR3 reads TGCAGCGCTGAACAGGGTGACCAAGAGACCCAGTACTTC. Amino acid sequence: CSAEQGDQETQYF. The V call is TRBV29-1, the J call TRBJ2-5, with D possibly being TRBD1 (6 bases). Germline CDR1 is SQVTM and CDR2 is ANQGSEA. This CDR3 has 13 residues.